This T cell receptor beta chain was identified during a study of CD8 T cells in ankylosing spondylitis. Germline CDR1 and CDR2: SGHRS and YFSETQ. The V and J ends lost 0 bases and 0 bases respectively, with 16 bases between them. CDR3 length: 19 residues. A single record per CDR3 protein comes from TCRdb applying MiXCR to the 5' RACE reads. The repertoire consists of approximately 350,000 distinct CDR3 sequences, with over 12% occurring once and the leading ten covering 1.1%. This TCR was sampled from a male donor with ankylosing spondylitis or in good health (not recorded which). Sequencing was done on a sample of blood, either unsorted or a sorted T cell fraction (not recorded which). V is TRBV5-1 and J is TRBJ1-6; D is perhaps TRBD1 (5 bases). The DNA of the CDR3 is TGCGCCAGCAGCTTGGTCGTCGGGGGGGGAAGCTCCTATAATTCACCCCTCCACTTT. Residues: CASSLVVGGGSSYNSPLHF.